These 8 T cell receptor beta chains share one sample of origin, sequenced in a study of molecular identifiers for immune sequencing clone quantification. TCRdb re-called the PCR reads through MiXCR, storing one row per CDR3 protein. The sample consists of 490,000 or so distinct CDR3 sequences, under 30% of them appearing once. Sample: naive CD8+ T cells from blood, with Jurkat cell RNA spiked in. The subset here: FACS-sorted CD8+CD4-CCR7+CD45RA+ naive T cells. All receptors derive from a human donor in good health. Some libraries in this study had Jurkat cell RNA spiked in.

V gene TRBV4-3 combines with J gene TRBJ1-1, with D unclear. Trimming shortened V by 0 bases and J by 8 bases, and 19 bases separated the two germline ends. This CDR3 has 16 amino acids. CDR1 and CDR2 from the germline V gene are LGHNA and YSLEER. DNA of the CDR3: TGCGCCAGCAGCCAAGATAACAGACCTTCTAAGGCGGAAGCTTTCTTT. Encoded protein: CASSQDNRPSKAEAFF.

About this clonotype: Being one base from a much bigger clone, this may be a read error. The J gene is TRBJ1-5, the V gene TRBV5-1, with D hard to call. This CDR3 comprises 18 residues. Germline CDR1 SGHRS, CDR2 YFSETQ. V was pared by 0 bases and J by 1 base, with 17 bases between. The CDR3 nucleotides are TGCGCCAGCAGCTTGGTGGTTGAGAAGGGATCAAGCAATCAGCCCCAGCATTTT. As protein: CASSLVVEKGSSNQPQHF. Full variable domain (rest looked up from reference TRBV5-1 and TRBJ1-5): KAGVTQTPRYLIKTRGQQVTLSCSPISGHRSVSWYQQTPGQGLQFLFEYFSETQRNKGNFPGRFSGRQFSNSRSEMNVSTLELGDSALYLCASSLVVEKGSSNQPQHFGDGTRLSIL.

In its sample, this clonotype was seen a few times. The chain couples TRBV19 to TRBJ2-7; 9 bases are shared with TRBD1. There are 13 residues in the CDR3. V lost 3 bases, J lost 5 bases, and 2 bases stayed unmatched. Germline V gene sequence: CDR1 LNHDA, CDR2 SQIVND (reference sequence). In DNA, the CDR3 is TGTGCCAGTAGTATCTACAGGGGGCACGAGCAGTACTTC. Translating it yields CASSIYRGHEQYF.

This clonotype was detected only a few times. The chain is built from TRBV7-9 and TRBJ2-1, with a weak D call TRBD2 (6 bases). The CDR3 extends over 15 amino acids. From germline, CDR1 is SEHNR and CDR2 FQNEAQ (reference sequence). The V gene lost 5 bases and the J gene lost 10 bases, with 21 bases spanning the gap. Here the CDR3 DNA reads TGTGCCAGCAGCCCCGGGATGGGGGTCGCGGGAGAGCAGTTCTTC. Translated, it gives CASSPGMGVAGEQFF.

V gene TRBV19 combines with J gene TRBJ2-7; the D gene is possibly TRBD1 (6 bases). Germline V lookup: CDR1 LNHDA, CDR2 SQIVND (reference sequence). The CDR3 extends over 13 amino acids. Trimming cost V 3 bases and J 5 bases, with 11 bases left between them. In DNA form, the CDR3 reads TGTGCCAGTAGTATCGGGACAAGGGACGAGCAGTACTTC. Encoded protein: CASSIGTRDEQYF.

The sample holds many counts of this clonotype. The chain uses TRBV15 and TRBJ1-4; D is ambiguous. The V gene's germline CDR1 is LNHNV and CDR2 YYDKDF (reference sequence). V was trimmed by 7 bases and J by 5 bases, leaving 14 bases between them. This CDR3 has 14 residues. The CDR3 loop is CATTRTPRNEKLFF. CDR3 coding DNA: TGTGCCACCACCCGGACCCCGCGGAATGAAAAACTGTTTTTT.

This clonotype was seen ten or more times. Its ends do not fully match the called genes, so a read error is possible. The chain carries TRBV12-3 or TRBV12-4 and TRBJ1-5, with no clear D. The CDR3 extends over 13 amino acids. The CDR3 sequence: CASSWGGNQPQHF. CDR3 nucleotides: TGTGCCAGTAGTTGGGGAGGCAATCAGCCCCAGCATTTT.

This clonotype was recorded only once. J is TRBJ2-7 and V is TRBV5-1; D unclear. Trimming removed 0 bases from V and 5 bases from J, with 6 bases in between. Looked up from germline, CDR1 is SGHRS and CDR2 is YFSETQ. CDR3 size: 12 residues. In DNA form, the CDR3 reads TGCGCCAGCAGCTTGGATGGGAACGAGCAGTACTTC. It codes for CASSLDGNEQYF. The full variable domain, with the rest looked up from reference TRBV5-1 and TRBJ2-7, is KAGVTQTPRYLIKTRGQQVTLSCSPISGHRSVSWYQQTPGQGLQFLFEYFSETQRNKGNFPGRFSGRQFSNSRSEMNVSTLELGDSALYLCASSLDGNEQYFGPGTRLTVT.